This T cell receptor (beta chain) was profiled in a study of blood T cells in healthy people across ages. At the level of the study: Template-switching capture recovered about one barcoded beta molecule per two T cells. Regarding the study as a whole: Using unsorted PBMCs precluded a conclusive naive versus antigen-experienced comparison. Higher diversity, along with more naive CD4+ cells, distinguished long-lived donors from aged donors.

V dropped 3 bases and J dropped 4 bases, with 10 bases sitting between them. This CDR3 contains 13 residues. Germline assignment: CDR1 GTSNPN and CDR2 SVGIG (reference sequence). PCR was performed a second time for about 7 to 12 cycles using a sample-barcoded 5' primer and a J-beta primer mix. Via MiXCR, TCRdb re-called the 5' RACE reads, giving one row per CDR3 protein. Among approximately 730,000 distinct CDR3 sequences, about 48% were seen once, and the ten largest hold roughly 40%. Remarks on this clonotype: Its antigen is not identified.

The sequence was collected from a man older than 75 in good health. Material: blood. The chain combines TRBV30 with TRBJ2-1, with TRBD1 as a possible D gene (6 bases). The CDR3, as DNA: TGTGCCTGGAGCGAAGGGGGATACAATGAGCAGTTCTTC. Translation gives CAWSEGGYNEQFF.